A selection of T cell receptor beta chains follows, all from one sample in a study of response to subunit inactivated influenza vaccine. TCRdb independently ran MiXCR on the RT-PCR reads; one entry per CDR3 protein. Of almost 250,000 distinct CDR3 sequences in the sample, 9.5% to 15% are singletons; the top ten hold 7.8%. This sample comprised non-naive T cells sorted from PBMCs, obtained less than 15 days before vaccination. These receptors all stem from a man aged 45-65 years who received an inactivated influenza vaccine. Each CDR3 is given with its conserved first and last residue. Each record gives: CDR3 length, V gene, clone size, D gene, J gene, CDR3 DNA, CDR3 protein. The D gene is left open where the match is weak. Only part of the rows carry a size: once, few, many, or a class if the clone is expanded.

length: 13; V: TRBV12-3/TRBV12-4; size: .; D: .; J: TRBJ1-1; DNA: TGTGCCAGCAGCTCAACAAAGAACACTAAAGCTTTCTTT; CDR3: CASSSTKNTKAFF
length: 15; V: TRBV5-1; size: many; D: .; J: TRBJ2-3; DNA: TGCGCCAGCAGATCCGCTCCAGGGAGGACAGATACGCAGTATTTT; CDR3: CASRSAPGRTDTQYF
length: 14; V: TRBV20-1; size: .; D: .; J: TRBJ2-2; DNA: TGCAGTGCGCCCAGACCGGGGTACACCGGGGAGCTGTTTTTT; CDR3: CSAPRPGYTGELFF
length: 14; V: TRBV28; size: .; D: TRBD1; J: TRBJ2-7; DNA: TGTGCCAGCAGTAAAGGACAGGGCTTCTACGAGCAGTACTTC; CDR3: CASSKGQGFYEQYF
length: 15; V: TRBV27; size: .; D: TRBD2; J: TRBJ2-7; DNA: TGTGCCAGCAGTTTTGCTAGCGGGACGGGATACGAGCAGTACTTC; CDR3: CASSFASGTGYEQYF
length: 16; V: TRBV29-1; size: .; D: .; J: TRBJ2-3; DNA: TGCAGCGTTGTCCAGGGGTTCCTTATTAGCACAGATACGCAGTATTTT; CDR3: CSVVQGFLISTDTQYF
length: 13; V: TRBV28; size: few; D: TRBD1; J: TRBJ2-2; DNA: TGTGCCAGCGGACAGGGTGGAACCGGGGAGCTGTTTTTT; CDR3: CASGQGGTGELFF
length: 16; V: TRBV7-2; size: .; D: TRBD2; J: TRBJ2-2; DNA: TGTGCCAGCAGCTTAAACGGGAGGTTGAACACCGGGGAGCTGTTTTTT; CDR3: CASSLNGRLNTGELFF
length: 11; V: TRBV20-1; size: .; D: .; J: TRBJ1-2; DNA: TGCAGTGCTCGACCGGGAGTTGGCTACACCTTC; CDR3: CSARPGVGYTF
length: 16; V: TRBV4-2; size: many; D: .; J: TRBJ2-6; DNA: TGTGCCAGCAGCCCCAGCAGTAACTCTGGGGCCAACGTCCTGACTTTC; CDR3: CASSPSSNSGANVLTF
length: 13; V: TRBV7-2; size: few; D: .; J: TRBJ2-5; DNA: TGTGCCAGCAGCTTGCTATTCCAAGAGACCCAGTACTTC; CDR3: CASSLLFQETQYF
length: 12; V: TRBV30; size: .; D: .; J: TRBJ2-2; DNA: TGTGCCTGGATTCCGGCAACCGGGGAGCTGTTTTTT; CDR3: CAWIPATGELFF
length: 14; V: TRBV7-9; size: many; D: TRBD1; J: TRBJ2-7; DNA: TGTGCCAGCAGCCCCCGGGACAGATCCTACGAGCAGTACTTC; CDR3: CASSPRDRSYEQYF
length: 13; V: TRBV7-7; size: few; D: .; J: TRBJ2-1; DNA: TGTGCTAGCAGCTACGGACCTACCTATGAGCAGTTCTTC; CDR3: CASSYGPTYEQFF
length: 15; V: TRBV6-2/TRBV6-3; size: .; D: TRBD1; J: TRBJ1-5; DNA: TGTGCCAGCACCTCGGACAGGGGAGGCAATCAGCCCCAGCATTTT; CDR3: CASTSDRGGNQPQHF
length: 15; V: TRBV5-1; size: few; D: .; J: TRBJ2-1; DNA: TGCGCCAGCAGCCAAGACGGAAACTCCTACAATGAGCAGTTCTTC; CDR3: CASSQDGNSYNEQFF
length: 13; V: TRBV5-1; size: many; D: TRBD1; J: TRBJ2-3; DNA: TGCGCCAGCAGCCCGGGACAGGGCGATTCGCAGTATTTT; CDR3: CASSPGQGDSQYF
length: 15; V: TRBV20-1; size: few; D: .; J: TRBJ2-5; DNA: TGCAGTGCTTCCATCAGGAAGACAGTGCAAGAGACCCAGTACTTC; CDR3: CSASIRKTVQETQYF
length: 16; V: TRBV28; size: few; D: .; J: TRBJ1-5; DNA: TGTGCCAGCAGTTTCAGGGCCCAATATAGCAATCAGCCCCAGCATTTT; CDR3: CASSFRAQYSNQPQHF
length: 13; V: TRBV20-1; size: .; D: TRBD2; J: TRBJ2-3; DNA: TGCAGTGCGGACGGGAGGACCACAGATACGCAGTATTTT; CDR3: CSADGRTTDTQYF
length: 15; V: TRBV5-1; size: few; D: .; J: TRBJ2-5; DNA: TGCGCCAGCAGCAAGGAAACAGGGATGAGAAAGACCCAGTACTTC; CDR3: CASSKETGMRKTQYF
length: 14; V: TRBV6-5; size: .; D: TRBD1; J: TRBJ2-7; DNA: TGTGCCAGCAGTTACGGGACAGGGGTCAACGAGCAGTACTTC; CDR3: CASSYGTGVNEQYF
length: 15; V: TRBV20-1; size: few; D: .; J: TRBJ2-6; DNA: TGCAGTGTCTACCGTCCGGGGACTGGGGCCAACGTCCTGACTTTC; CDR3: CSVYRPGTGANVLTF
length: 13; V: TRBV30; size: few; D: TRBD2; J: TRBJ2-7; DNA: TGTGCCTGGAGTGTACTAGCGGGCTTTCAGCAGTACTTC; CDR3: CAWSVLAGFQQYF
length: 14; V: TRBV12-3/TRBV12-4; size: .; D: .; J: TRBJ2-7; DNA: TGTGCCAGCAGTCCCGGGACGTGGAACTCCGAGCAGTACTTC; CDR3: CASSPGTWNSEQYF
length: 11; V: TRBV29-1; size: few; D: TRBD1; J: TRBJ1-2; DNA: TGCAGCGGCGGGACAGGGAATGGCTACACCTTC; CDR3: CSGGTGNGYTF
length: 14; V: TRBV5-1; size: .; D: TRBD1; J: TRBJ2-5; DNA: TGCGCCAGCAGCTTACAGGGGGCAGGGGAGACCCAGTACTTC; CDR3: CASSLQGAGETQYF
length: 14; V: TRBV5-6; size: few; D: .; J: TRBJ2-5; DNA: TGTGCCAGCAGCCCCCGACAGGGACTCGGGACCCAGTACTTC; CDR3: CASSPRQGLGTQYF
length: 17; V: TRBV27; size: many; D: TRBD1; J: TRBJ1-4; DNA: TGTGCCAGCAGTTTAAGTACTCGACAGGGGGCGGTTGAAAAACTGTTTTTT; CDR3: CASSLSTRQGAVEKLFF
length: 16; V: TRBV7-2; size: .; D: TRBD2; J: TRBJ2-2; DNA: TGTGCCAGCAGCTTAGGTCTAGCGGCAAACACCGGGGAGCTGTTTTTT; CDR3: CASSLGLAANTGELFF
length: 13; V: TRBV12-3/TRBV12-4; size: many; D: .; J: TRBJ1-1; DNA: TGTGCCAGCAGTTTAGATGGGGGCCAACTCGCTTTCTTT; CDR3: CASSLDGGQLAFF
length: 15; V: TRBV6-5; size: .; D: TRBD1; J: TRBJ1-4; DNA: TGTGCCAGCAGTTCCGGGACAGGGCCCTTTGAAAAACTGTTTTTT; CDR3: CASSSGTGPFEKLFF
length: 16; V: TRBV29-1; size: many; D: .; J: TRBJ2-3; DNA: TGCAGCGTTCTGGCGGGCTGGGGGTTCTCGTCAGATACGCAGTATTTT; CDR3: CSVLAGWGFSSDTQYF
length: 17; V: TRBV7-8; size: few; D: TRBD1; J: TRBJ2-2; DNA: TGTGCCAGCAGCTTAGTAGGGGGACAGGGGAACACCGGGGAGCTGTTTTTT; CDR3: CASSLVGGQGNTGELFF
length: 14; V: TRBV30; size: few; D: TRBD2; J: TRBJ2-7; DNA: TGTGCCTGGAGTGCACTAGCGGGGATCTACGAGCAGTACTTC; CDR3: CAWSALAGIYEQYF
length: 14; V: TRBV27; size: .; D: .; J: TRBJ2-1; DNA: TGTGCCACCGGACGCGGAGGCGTCTACAATGAGCAGTTCTTC; CDR3: CATGRGGVYNEQFF
length: 13; V: TRBV3-1; size: few; D: .; J: TRBJ2-7; DNA: TGTGCCAGCAGCCAAGATATCGCCTACGAGCAGTACTTC; CDR3: CASSQDIAYEQYF
length: 13; V: TRBV20-1; size: .; D: .; J: TRBJ1-2; DNA: TGCGGTGCTAGATTGCCAGTTAACTATGGCTACACCTTC; CDR3: CGARLPVNYGYTF
length: 12; V: TRBV20-1; size: .; D: .; J: TRBJ2-5; DNA: TGCAGTGCTAACCGGGACACTGAGACCCAGTACTTC; CDR3: CSANRDTETQYF
length: 19; V: TRBV27; size: few; D: .; J: TRBJ2-7; DNA: TGTGCCAGCAGTTTATCTCATGAAATCCTCAGGGTGGTAGTCTACGAGCAGTACTTC; CDR3: CASSLSHEILRVVVYEQYF
length: 17; V: TRBV10-1; size: few; D: TRBD1; J: TRBJ2-3; DNA: TGCGCCAGCAGTGAGTCAAGGACAGGGAGTGGGGTAGATACGCAGTATTTT; CDR3: CASSESRTGSGVDTQYF
length: 14; V: TRBV5-4; size: many; D: .; J: TRBJ2-3; DNA: TGTGCCAGCAGCAGGACCAGGGATCCAGATACGCAGTATTTT; CDR3: CASSRTRDPDTQYF
length: 14; V: TRBV25-1; size: .; D: TRBD1; J: TRBJ1-2; DNA: TGTGCCAGCAGTGTATCCACAGGGGTCTATGGCTACACCTTC; CDR3: CASSVSTGVYGYTF
length: 12; V: TRBV12-3/TRBV12-4; size: .; D: .; J: TRBJ2-5; DNA: TGTGCCAGCAGCCCGGTCGGCCAGACCCAGTACTTC; CDR3: CASSPVGQTQYF
length: 12; V: TRBV20-1; size: few; D: .; J: TRBJ1-1; DNA: TGCAGTGCTACCCGGTCGAACACTGAAGCTTTCTTT; CDR3: CSATRSNTEAFF